This T cell receptor (beta chain) was obtained from a study of T cells in Graves' hyperthyroidism and ophthalmopathy. At the level of the study: Peripheral blood collection took place at initial diagnosis, before any treatment.

The source material, RNA transcripts, was used to amplify TCR beta CDR3 regions. Using the HTBI primer set, a first-round RT-PCR was run on the TCR CDR3. TCRdb analysed the multiplex PCR reads with MiXCR anew, one entry per CDR3 protein. This sample yields about 590,000 distinct CDR3 sequences, of which roughly 14% are seen a single time; about 7% belongs to the top ten. In its sample, this clonotype was seen many times. Each diagnosis drew on symptoms, thyroxine, TRAb, thyroid ultrasound and orbital computed tomography findings. Input material: blood. The source is a woman aged 30 to 39 with Graves' hyperthyroidism.

CDR3 DNA: TGTGCCAGCAGCCGGGGACAGGGGGGCACAGATACGCAGTATTTT. Its translation is CASSRGQGGTDTQYF. J is TRBJ2-3 and V is TRBV12-3 or TRBV12-4; 11 nucleotides match TRBD1. The CDR3 covers 15 residues. Trimming cost V 6 bases and J 1 base; bases outside gene matches: 3.